These 8 T cell receptor beta chains came from one sample sequenced in a study of T-cell reconstitution after alpha-beta-depleted transplantation in children. Preparing the TCRbeta library involved the use of unique molecular identifiers. TCRdb fed the PCR reads into MiXCR, producing one record per CDR3 protein. The profile shows approximately 500,000 distinct CDR3 sequences, roughly a tenth of them singletons. The sequenced sample was PBMCs, obtained before TCRalphabeta/CD19-depleted stem cell transplant. All receptors come from a child between 2 and 9 years old with inherited bone marrow failure, due to receive a stem cell transplant.

The V call is TRBV12-3 or TRBV12-4, the J call TRBJ2-1; D may correspond to TRBD1 or TRBD2 (5 bases each). Trimming shortened V by 6 bases and J by 7 bases, and 16 bases separated the two germline ends. The CDR3 consists of 14 residues. In nucleotides, the CDR3 is TGTGCCAGCAGCACAGGCTCATGGGAGAATGAGCAGTTCTTC. Encoded protein: CASSTGSWENEQFF.

This clonotype was recorded at least ten times. In DNA, the CDR3 is TGTGCCAGCAGCCAGACGGGACAGGGGTTAGAAGCTTTCTTT. It codes for CASSQTGQGLEAFF. The J gene is TRBJ1-1, the V gene TRBV3-1; 10 nucleotides match TRBD1. Germline CDR1 and CDR2: LGHDT and YNNKEL (reference sequence). V lost 3 bases, J lost 8 bases, and 6 bases stayed unmatched. The CDR3 loop spans 14 amino acids.

This clonotype was counted at least ten times. The chain recombines TRBV27 with TRBJ1-5; D remains ambiguous. V was pared by 7 bases and J by 6 bases, with 16 bases between. The CDR3 is made up of 14 amino acids. Germline assignment: CDR1 MNHEY and CDR2 SMNVEV (reference sequence). As DNA, the CDR3 is TGTGCCAGCACCGCCCGCGAGGGAACTCAGCCCCAGCATTTT. Its translation is CASTAREGTQPQHF.

About this clonotype itself: This clone may be a read error of a much larger clone one base away. The V call is TRBV5-6, the J call TRBJ1-2, with unresolved D. Germline V CDR1 and CDR2: SGHDT, YYEEEE. The CDR3 is 13 amino acids. CDR3 protein: CASSSETNYGHTF. The CDR3 region has the DNA TGTGCCAGCAGCTCCGAAACTAACTATGGCCACACCTTC.

The table lists this clonotype with many counts. The chain combines TRBV20-1 with TRBJ1-6, with D hard to call. The CDR3 extends over 16 amino acids. From germline, CDR1 is DFQATT and CDR2 SNEGSKA (reference sequence). Trimming shortened V by 6 bases and J by 4 bases, and 19 bases separated the two germline ends. CDR3 in DNA: TGCAGTGCCATTCAGATAAATGAGCGTTATAATTCACCCCTCCACTTT. Residues: CSAIQINERYNSPLHF.

This rearrangement joins TRBV23-1 to TRBJ1-2; possible D gene TRBD1, 5 bases. TRBV23-1 is noted as an ORF with a role that remains uncertain. CDR3 size: 14 residues. Trimming left V 0 bases short and J 4 bases short, with 9 bases between. The CDR3 nucleotides are TGCGCCAGCAGTCAATCGCCAGGGAGCTATGGCTACACCTTC. Protein product: CASSQSPGSYGYTF.

This clonotype has a handful of counts. The chain recombines TRBV4-2 with TRBJ2-7; D assignment may be TRBD1 or TRBD2 (5 bases each). Trimming shortened V by 2 bases and J by 2 bases, and 13 bases separated the two germline ends. This CDR3 is built from 15 residues. CDR1 is LGHNA and CDR2 is YNFKEQ in the germline V gene. The CDR3 DNA follows: TGTGCCAGCAGCCAAAACCGGGACCCGGCCTACGAGCAGTACTTC. Translation gives CASSQNRDPAYEQYF.

A few counts support this clonotype. This chain joins TRBV28 and TRBJ2-2; the match to TRBD2 covers 9 bases. Per germline, CDR1 MDHEN and CDR2 SYDVKM. V shed 4 bases, J shed 3 bases, and the junction held 6 bases outside the gene matches. This CDR3 spans 16 amino acids. CDR3 DNA sequence: TGTGCCAGCAGTTCCCCATTAGCGGGGGACACCGGGGAGCTGTTTTTT. As protein: CASSSPLAGDTGELFF.